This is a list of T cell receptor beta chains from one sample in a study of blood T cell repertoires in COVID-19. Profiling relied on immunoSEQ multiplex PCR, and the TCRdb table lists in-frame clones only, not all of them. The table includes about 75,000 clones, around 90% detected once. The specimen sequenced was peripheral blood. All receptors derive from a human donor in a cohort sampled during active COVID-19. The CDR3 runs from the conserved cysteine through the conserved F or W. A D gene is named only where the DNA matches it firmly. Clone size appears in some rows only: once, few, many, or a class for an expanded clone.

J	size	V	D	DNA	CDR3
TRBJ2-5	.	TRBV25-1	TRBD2	TGTGCCAGCAGCGTTAGCGGGGGGTTTGAGACCCAGTACTTC	CASSVSGGFETQYF
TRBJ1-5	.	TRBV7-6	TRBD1	TGTGCCAGCAGCCAGCGACAGGGTTGGAATCAGCCCCAGCATTTT	CASSQRQGWNQPQHF
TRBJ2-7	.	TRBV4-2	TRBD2	TGTGCCAGCAGCCACAAGGAACTGACTAGCGGGAGGTACGAGCAGTACTTC	CASSHKELTSGRYEQYF
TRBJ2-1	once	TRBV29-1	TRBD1	TGCAGCGCGGGACAGGGGGCAACAAATGAGCAGTTCTTC	CSAGQGATNEQFF
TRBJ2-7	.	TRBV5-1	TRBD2	TGCGCCAGCAGCTTCAGCAGCGGGGGGTTCTACGAGCAGTACTTC	CASSFSSGGFYEQYF
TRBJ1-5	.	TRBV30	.	TGTGCCTGGAGTGGACAGAATCAGCCCCAGCATTTT	CAWSGQNQPQHF
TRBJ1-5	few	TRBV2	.	TGTGCCAGCTGTTTAGCACATAGCAATCAGCCCCAGCATTTT	CASCLAHSNQPQHF
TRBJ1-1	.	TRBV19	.	TGTGCCAGTAGTATACAGACAGGCGCGAACACTGAAGCTTTCTTT	CASSIQTGANTEAFF
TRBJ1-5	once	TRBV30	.	TGTGCCTGGAGTCTTGTTAATCAGCCCCAGCATTTT	CAWSLVNQPQHF
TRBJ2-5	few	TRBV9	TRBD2	TGTGCCAGCAGCCTGGATGGGGGCGGGGGGCCCCAAGAGACCCAGTACTTC	CASSLDGGGGPQETQYF
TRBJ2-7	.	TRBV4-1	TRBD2	TGCGCCAGCAGCCGCCTCCGGGGGGACGCCTACGAGCAGTACTTC	CASSRLRGDAYEQYF
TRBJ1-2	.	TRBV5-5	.	TGTGCCAGCAGCAAAGTGCAGGGATATAGCTATGGCTACACCTTC	CASSKVQGYSYGYTF
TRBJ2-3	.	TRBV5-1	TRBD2	TGCGCCAGCAGCCCCGGACTAGCGGGAGTAGGAGATACGCAGTATTTT	CASSPGLAGVGDTQYF